The subject of this entry is one T cell receptor beta chain. What it recognizes is unknown. The data were obtained in a study of graft-versus-host responses after intestinal transplantation. Looking at the study overall: Anti-thymocyte globulin induction was given to all recipients, followed by tacrolimus and steroids for two to four years.

The protocol was immunoSEQ multiplex PCR, while the TCRdb copy is restricted to in-frame clones and leaves out a portion. The table includes tens of thousands of clones, about nine tenths detected once. Study results and limitations: The highest levels of circulating GvH clones went along with early declines in HvG clones after transplant.

This specimen was unstimulated CD4+ T cells sorted from spleen or lymph node cells, taken before transplant. The TCR was taken from a human donor who was the organ donor for an intestinal transplant.

The CDR3 DNA sequence: TGTGCTAGTGGTTTGGGACTAGCGGGGGCAGCAGATACGCAGTATTTT. Its translation: CASGLGLAGAADTQYF. V gene TRBV12-5 combines with J gene TRBJ2-3; the match to TRBD2 covers 12 bases. With V trimmed by 1 base and J by 4 bases, 3 bases remained unmatched. The germline gives CDR1 LGHNT, CDR2 FRNRAP. The CDR3 is 16 amino acids.